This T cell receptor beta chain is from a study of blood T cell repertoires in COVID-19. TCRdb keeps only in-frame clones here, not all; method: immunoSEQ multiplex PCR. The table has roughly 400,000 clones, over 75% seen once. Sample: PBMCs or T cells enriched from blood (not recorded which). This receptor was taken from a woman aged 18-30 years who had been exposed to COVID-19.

CDR3 DNA: TGTGCCAGCAGCGTAGGGACAGGGGTCTCAGAGACCCAGTACTTC. Translated, it gives CASSVGTGVSETQYF. This chain links TRBV9 with TRBJ2-5; 9 positions match TRBD1. The length of the CDR3 is 15 residues. The germline gives CDR1 SGDLS, CDR2 YYNGEE. V was pared by 0 bases and J by 4 bases, with 4 bases of the junction left unmatched.